The 27 T cell receptor beta chains below were found in one sample sequenced in a study of T and B cells in COVID-19 patients. BIOMED2 TRB-A/B primer pools were used in multiplex TRB PCR. MiXCR was run by TCRdb on the multiplex PCR reads, yielding one entry per CDR3 protein. In the table there are more than 20,000 distinct CDR3 sequences, approximately 32% of which are singletons. From blood, about 250-500 ng of genomic DNA served as TRB template. Sequenced input: blood. These receptors all stem from a human donor who had recovered from COVID-19.

This clonotype was seen only a few times. The chain combines TRBV28 with TRBJ2-7, with D possibly TRBD2 on 6 matching bases. Germline CDR1 and CDR2: MDHEN and SYDVKM. The CDR3 has 12 amino acids. V lost 8 bases and J 4 bases, leaving 12 bases between the germline ends. The CDR3: CASRLGRYEQYF. The DNA of the CDR3 is TGTGCCAGCCGTCTGGGGAGGTACGAGCAGTACTTC.

The chain joins TRBV6-1 to TRBJ1-1; D unresolved. V was trimmed by 2 bases and J by 8 bases, leaving 6 bases between them. Germline V lookup: CDR1 MNHNS, CDR2 SASEGT. This CDR3 is 11 amino acids long. CDR3 sequence (DNA): TGTGCCAGCAGTGAAAAGGCCGAAGCTTTCTTT. The encoded protein is CASSEKAEAFF.

A few counts support this clonotype. The rearrangement joins TRBV19 to TRBJ2-3; TRBD2 matches at 13 bases. The junction had 6 bases not matched to a gene; V was cut back by 4 bases and J by 5 bases. Germline values: CDR1 LNHDA, CDR2 SQIVND (reference sequence). The CDR3 runs to 16 residues. CDR3: CASSTGTSGMKDTQYF. As DNA, the CDR3 is TGTGCCAGTAGTACCGGGACTAGCGGGATGAAAGATACGCAGTATTTT.

In the case of this clonotype: A much larger clone sits a single nucleotide away, making a read error possible. The V and J genes are TRBV7-9 and TRBJ2-7; D unclear. V lost 5 bases and J lost 3, with 8 bases in between. The CDR3 sequence is 12 residues long. The germline CDR1 and CDR2 sequences are SEHNR and FQNEAQ (reference sequence). CDR3 protein: CASSQDNYEQYF. CDR3 DNA sequence: TGTGCCAGCAGCCAAGACAACTACGAGCAGTACTTC.

The chain couples TRBV19 to TRBJ1-5, with TRBD1 matching 11 bases. CDR1 is LNHDA and CDR2 is SQIVND in the germline V gene (reference sequence). This CDR3 has 18 amino acids. Losses at the gene ends were 5 bases for V and 0 bases for J; bases not matched to a gene: 9. The CDR3 DNA sequence: TGTGCCAGTAGTTGGGGACAGGGGGATAGGTTTAGCAATCAGCCCCAGCATTTT. This sequence encodes CASSWGQGDRFSNQPQHF.

This clonotype has only a few counts. V usage is TRBV6-6 and J usage is TRBJ2-7; TRBD1 agrees at 8 bases. Per the germline V gene, CDR1 is MNHNY and CDR2 is SVGAGI (reference sequence). CDR3 length: 15 residues. V was clipped by 0 bases and J by 6 bases; unmatched bases: 7. The CDR3 region has the DNA TGTGCCAGCAGTTACTCGACAGGGGCCCGGGGCGAGCAGTACTTC. Amino acids: CASSYSTGARGEQYF.

The chain joins TRBV15 to TRBJ2-1; TRBD2 matches 10 bases. CDR1 is LNHNV, CDR2 YYDKDF, per germline (reference sequence). V shed 5 bases and J 2 bases; nucleotides not matched to a gene: 6. CDR3 size: 16 residues. The CDR3 nucleotides are TGTGCCACCAGCGTGGGAGCGGGAGGGCCCTACAATGAGCAGTTCTTC. Translating gives CATSVGAGGPYNEQFF.

This clonotype was detected a few times. The chain combines TRBV27 with TRBJ1-1, with D maybe TRBD1 (6 bases). CDR1 and CDR2 (germline): MNHEY, SMNVEV (reference sequence). The CDR3 has 15 amino acids. V was pared by 5 bases and J by 5 bases, with 18 bases between. The CDR3 spells CASSTPPGGWTEAFF. In nucleotides, the CDR3 is TGTGCCAGCAGTACCCCCCCCGGGGGCTGGACTGAAGCTTTCTTT.

The sample holds a few counts of this clonotype. The chain couples TRBV7-6 to TRBJ2-1; D possibly corresponds to TRBD2 (7 bases). The CDR3 covers 13 residues. Trimming stripped 8 bases from V and 8 bases from J, with 16 bases between. The V gene's germline CDR1 is SGHVS and CDR2 FNYEAQ. CDR3 protein: CASGDTAGDEQFF. The DNA of the CDR3 is TGTGCCAGCGGGGACACCGCGGGGGATGAGCAGTTCTTC.

This clonotype turned up a few times. The rearrangement uses TRBV6-2 or TRBV6-3 and TRBJ1-5; D not certain. This CDR3 is 15 amino acids long. V dropped 2 bases and J dropped 1 base, with 9 bases sitting between them. Germline V lookup: CDR1 MNHEY, CDR2 SVGEGT. The CDR3 region is CASSYVARSNQPQHF. The CDR3 DNA reads TGTGCCAGCAGTTACGTTGCACGGAGCAATCAGCCCCAGCATTTT.

This clonotype occurred many times. The genes are TRBV19 and TRBJ1-4; the match to TRBD1 covers 7 bases. Trimming removed 6 bases from V and 1 base from J; junction bases left unmatched: 8. The germline V gene has CDR1 LNHDA and CDR2 SQIVND (reference sequence). This CDR3 is built from 16 residues. The CDR3 nucleotides are TGTGCCAGTAGCGACCCCAGGGGGGAAACTAATGAAAAACTGTTTTTT. Protein product: CASSDPRGETNEKLFF.

This rearrangement joins TRBV20-1 to TRBJ2-3; 9 nucleotides line up with TRBD2. Germline CDR1 and CDR2: DFQATT and SNEGSKA (reference sequence). Trimming cost V 3 bases and J 5 bases; bases outside gene matches: 0. The CDR3 is made up of 12 amino acids. The CDR3: CSARTSGDTQYF. CDR3 nucleotide sequence: TGCAGTGCTAGGACTAGCGGAGATACGCAGTATTTT.

The rearrangement joins TRBV6-2 or TRBV6-3 to TRBJ2-1; 16 nucleotides match TRBD2. This CDR3 is built from 23 residues. The V gene end was trimmed by 0 bases and the J gene end by 1 base; junction bases not matched to a gene: 15. Germline lookup yields CDR1 MNHEY and CDR2 SVGEGT. The DNA for the CDR3 is TGTGCCAGCAGTTACTCAACACCGGGACTAGCGGGAGGGTGGGCTCGGTCCTACAATGAGCAGTTCTTC. Its translation is CASSYSTPGLAGGWARSYNEQFF.

The sample holds a few counts of this clonotype. The V and J genes are TRBV19 and TRBJ1-1, with 8 bases matching TRBD1. The CDR3 totals 15 residues. Germline V gene lookup returns CDR1 LNHDA and CDR2 SQIVND (reference sequence). V shed 4 bases, J shed 2 bases, and the junction held 6 bases outside the gene matches. The CDR3 DNA sequence: TGTGCCAGTAGTACCGGACAGGGTAGAAACACTGAAGCTTTCTTT. Its translation is CASSTGQGRNTEAFF. The full variable domain, with the rest looked up from reference TRBV19 and TRBJ1-1, is DGGITQSPKYLFRKEGQNVTLSCEQNLNHDAMYWYRQDPGQGLRLIYYSQIVNDFQKGDIAEGYSVSREKKESFPLTVTSAQKNPTAFYLCASSTGQGRNTEAFFGQGTRLTVV.

The chain joins TRBV13 to TRBJ2-5; D remains unclear. V lost 5 bases to trimming and J lost 2 bases, with 3 bases between them. Germline V CDR1 and CDR2: PRHDT, FYEKMQ (reference sequence). The CDR3 contains 11 residues. Here the CDR3 DNA reads TGTGCCAGCAGCCTACAAGAGACCCAGTACTTC. It codes for CASSLQETQYF.

This clonotype was seen ten or more times. The rearrangement joins TRBV18 to TRBJ2-5; the D is unclear. Germline lookup yields CDR1 KGHSH and CDR2 LQKENI. CDR3 length: 13 amino acids. V was pared by 2 bases and J by 5 bases, with 9 bases between. Written as DNA, the CDR3 is TGTGCCAGCTCACCAGCCCCACGGGAGACCCAGTACTTC. This gives the protein CASSPAPRETQYF.

J is TRBJ2-4 and V is TRBV11-1; D ambiguous. Between the trimmed V and J ends, which lost 3 bases and 1 base, there was a span of 13 bases. CDR1 and CDR2 (germline): SGHAT, FQDESV (reference sequence). CDR3 length equals 16 residues. The DNA for the CDR3 is TGTGCCAGCAGCTTGGCCGAAGGGCAGGCCAAAAACATTCAGTACTTC. This codes for CASSLAEGQAKNIQYF.

A few counts support this clonotype. The chain uses TRBV10-3 and TRBJ2-6, with D hard to call. Germline V gene sequence: CDR1 ENHRY, CDR2 SYGVKD. Deletions cut 7 bases from V and 0 bases from J, with 16 bases between. CDR3 length: 17 residues. The DNA for the CDR3 is TGTGCCATCAAGCTCAATTTATGGGACTCTGGGGCCAACGTCCTGACTTTC. Protein product: CAIKLNLWDSGANVLTF.

The V and J genes are TRBV6-5 and TRBJ2-7; 7 nucleotides match TRBD2. V shed 6 bases and J 2 bases; nucleotides not matched to a gene: 10. Germline V gene sequence: CDR1 MNHEY, CDR2 SVGAGI. The CDR3 spans 15 residues. In DNA form, the CDR3 reads TGTGCCAGCAGCCAAGCTGGCGGGAGTACCTACGAGCAGTACTTC. Protein: CASSQAGGSTYEQYF.

This clonotype is categorized as medium-sized. The chain has TRBV19 and TRBJ2-2; 7 positions agree with TRBD2. V shed 5 bases, J shed 9 bases, and the junction held 12 bases outside the gene matches. Germline assignment: CDR1 LNHDA and CDR2 SQIVND (reference sequence). CDR3 length: 15 amino acids. This chain's CDR3 is CASSPARGLVRELFF. The CDR3 DNA reads as TGTGCCAGTAGTCCCGCCCGAGGACTAGTTAGGGAGCTGTTTTTT.

This clonotype was counted between two and nine times. The V gene is TRBV12-3 or TRBV12-4, the J gene TRBJ1-1; D possibly corresponds to TRBD1 (6 bases). The CDR3 has 15 residues. V was cut by 5 bases and J by 1 base, with 14 bases left in between. The CDR3 region is CASSERGRANTEAFF. CDR3 DNA: TGTGCCAGCAGTGAACGGGGGCGGGCGAACACTGAAGCTTTCTTT.

In its sample, this clonotype was seen a few times. The chain couples TRBV19 to TRBJ2-7; D gene ambiguous. Germline CDR1 and CDR2: LNHDA and SQIVND (reference sequence). The CDR3 is 14 amino acids. V gave up 0 bases and J gave up 3 bases, with 9 bases separating them. The CDR3 loop is CASSIEAGRYEQYF. In DNA form, the CDR3 reads TGTGCCAGTAGTATAGAGGCCGGCCGCTACGAGCAGTACTTC.

By share of the sample, this clonotype is medium-sized. The chain combines TRBV11-1 with TRBJ2-5, with TRBD2 matching over 7 bases. The CDR3 totals 15 residues. Trimming cost V 0 bases and J 2 bases; bases outside gene matches: 3. Germline V gives CDR1 SGHAT, CDR2 FQDESV (reference sequence). The CDR3 DNA is TGTGCCAGCAGCTTAGCCCAAGCGGGGCAAGAGACCCAGTACTTC. It yields the protein CASSLAQAGQETQYF.

This clonotype came up a few times. The rearrangement joins TRBV24-1 to TRBJ2-2; D remains ambiguous. The CDR3 length is 13 residues. Trimming took 5 bases from V and 0 from J, leaving 3 bases between them. In germline, CDR1 is KGHDR, CDR2 SFDVKD. CDR3 nucleotide sequence: TGTGCCACCAGTGTCCCGAACACCGGGGAGCTGTTTTTT. Protein sequence: CATSVPNTGELFF.

This chain connects TRBV6-1 to TRBJ1-2; 8 bases agree with TRBD1. The CDR3 covers 13 residues. J gave up 7 bases and V 6 bases, and 7 bases lay outside the gene matches. CDR1 and CDR2 from the germline V gene are MNHNS and SASEGT. This CDR3 is CASRVTGVGGYTF. The CDR3 DNA sequence: TGTGCCAGCAGGGTGACAGGGGTTGGTGGCTACACCTTC.

The rearrangement uses TRBV24-1 and TRBJ1-1, with D possibly TRBD1 on 5 matching bases. Trimming cost V 7 bases and J 5 bases, with 10 bases left between them. The germline gives CDR1 KGHDR, CDR2 SFDVKD. The CDR3 sequence is 12 residues long. The CDR3 region has the DNA TGTGCCACCAGGGGGGAGGAAACTGAAGCTTTCTTT. It codes for CATRGEETEAFF.

The table lists this clonotype with many counts. The gene calls are TRBV19 and TRBJ1-5; 7 bases agree with TRBD1. The germline gives CDR1 LNHDA, CDR2 SQIVND (reference sequence). Trimming at V came to 7 bases and at J to 5 bases, leaving 5 bases not matched to a gene. This CDR3 is built from 13 residues. CDR3 DNA: TGTGCCAGTAATGGGCAGGGGGATCAGCCCCAGCATTTT. Amino acid sequence: CASNGQGDQPQHF. Full variable domain (rest looked up from reference TRBV19 and TRBJ1-5): DGGITQSPKYLFRKEGQNVTLSCEQNLNHDAMYWYRQDPGQGLRLIYYSQIVNDFQKGDIAEGYSVSREKKESFPLTVTSAQKNPTAFYLCASNGQGDQPQHFGDGTRLSIL.